This T cell receptor beta chain was retrieved from a study of memory CD4+ T cells and cytomegalovirus serostatus. The CDR3 extends over 16 amino acids. Germline V gene lookup returns CDR1 SGHNT and CDR2 YYREEE (reference sequence). Trimming removed 3 bases from V and 6 bases from J; junction bases left unmatched: 8. The sort gate was single viable CD3+CD4+CD8-CD45RO+ cells for memory CD4+ T cells. Repertoires were generated with immunoSEQ multiplex PCR, while TCRdb's copy carries only in-frame clones and drops some. The profile covers 60,000 or so clones, with roughly 84% appearing a single time and 0.5% taken by the ten largest.

This TCR was sampled from an adult in good health and CMV-seronegative. Some clones in this sample may be carry-over from other donors' samples. The chain joins TRBV5-4 to TRBJ2-4; 11 bases fit TRBD1. Specimen: memory CD4+ T cells from blood. The CDR3 is CASSSRTGGSVNIQYF. CDR3 nucleotides: TGTGCCAGCAGCTCCCGGACAGGGGGCTCTGTAAACATTCAGTACTTC. Full variable domain (rest looked up from reference TRBV5-4 and TRBJ2-4): ETGVTQSPTHLIKTRGQQVTLRCSSQSGHNTVSWYQQALGQGPQFIFQYYREEENGRGNFPPRFSGLQFPNYSSELNVNALELDDSALYLCASSSRTGGSVNIQYFGAGTRLSVL.